Sequencing of this T cell receptor beta chain was carried out in a study of CD8 T cells in ankylosing spondylitis. Findings of the study overall: In ankylosing spondylitis patients, matched synovial fluid reportedly showed significant enrichment of disease-linked clones. Relatively rare in peripheral blood, disease-linked clones were also CD8+. A subset of motif variants has previously been described in the synovial fluid and blood of reactive arthritis.

This clonotype was detected a few times. Its antigen is as yet unknown. Each CDR3 protein is one row after TCRdb ran MiXCR on the 5' RACE reads. Among approximately 200,000 distinct CDR3 sequences listed, 10% to 15% were seen once. Trimming left V 1 base short and J 2 bases short, with 10 bases between. Germline V gene lookup returns CDR1 SGHTS and CDR2 YDEGEE. The CDR3 extends over 14 amino acids. The sample comprised blood, either unsorted or a sorted T cell fraction (not recorded which). The TCR originated in a female donor with ankylosing spondylitis or in good health (not recorded which). The chain is built from TRBV5-8 and TRBJ2-7; weak D call: TRBD1 (5 bases). In DNA form, the CDR3 reads TGTGCCAGCAGCTTGCCAGGGCCCACCTACGAGCAGTACTTC. This codes for CASSLPGPTYEQYF.